Following are 28 T cell receptor beta chains from one sample sequenced in a study of CD8+ T cells in alopecia areata. Isolated RNA was reverse transcribed into cDNA used as the sequencing template. Sequencing was performed with immunoSEQ multiplex PCR; in TCRdb, only in-frame clones are kept and a portion is missing. The sample consists of more than 200,000 clones, roughly two thirds of them appearing once. Specimen: CD4+ T cells sorted from blood, collected at week 0. The source of these receptors is a human donor with alopecia areata.

V and J are TRBV16 and TRBJ1-5, with no clear D. Trimming pared 2 bases from V and 0 bases from J, leaving 11 bases between. The CDR3 consists of 16 residues. Looked up from germline, CDR1 is KGHSY and CDR2 is FQNENV. As DNA, the CDR3 is TGTGCCAGCAGCCAACTGCCAGGCTATAGCAATCAGCCCCAGCATTTT. This translates into CASSQLPGYSNQPQHF. Looking up the rest from reference TRBV16 and TRBJ1-5 gives the full variable domain: GEEVAQTPKHLVRGEGQKAKLYCAPIKGHSYVFWYQQVLKNEFKFLISFQNENVFDETGMPKERFSAKCLPNSPCSLEIQATKLEDSAVYFCASSQLPGYSNQPQHFGDGTRLSIL.

The rearrangement uses TRBV9 and TRBJ2-2; D uncertain. Trimming left V 0 bases short and J 2 bases short, with 8 bases between. Germline V lookup: CDR1 SGDLS, CDR2 YYNGEE. The CDR3 has 15 residues. The CDR3 loop reads CASSVAGSNTGELFF. CDR3 nucleotide sequence: TGTGCCAGCAGCGTAGCTGGCAGCAACACCGGGGAGCTGTTTTTT.

This chain uses TRBV29-1 with TRBJ2-5; the match to TRBD1 covers 9 bases. The V segment lost 5 bases and the J segment 3 bases; nucleotides outside the gene matches: 1. Per the germline V gene, CDR1 is SQVTM and CDR2 is ANQGSEA. The CDR3 length is 12 residues. The CDR3 DNA follows: TGCAGCGTTCGACAGGGGGAAGAGACCCAGTACTTC. Its protein product is CSVRQGEETQYF.

The rearrangement joins TRBV21-1 to TRBJ2-5. TRBV21-1 is termed a pseudogene. The CDR3 is 11 residues long. The CDR3 nucleotides read TGTGCCAGCAAGAACACGGACGTTTGGTACTTC. This encodes CASKNTDVWYF.

The CDR3: CASSATTGTEAFF. CDR3 nucleotide sequence: TGTGCCAGCAGCGCTACAACGGGGACTGAAGCTTTCTTT. J is TRBJ1-1 and V is TRBV9; D is unclear. The germline V and J ends were trimmed by 3 bases and 5 bases, with 11 bases remaining between them. Germline-derived CDR1 and CDR2 are SGDLS and YYNGEE. This CDR3 is 13 amino acids long.

This clone was seen only a few times. The gene calls are TRBV7-8 and TRBJ1-5; D unclear. In germline, CDR1 is SGHVS, CDR2 FQNEAQ. This CDR3 contains 13 residues. V was shortened by 3 bases and J by 12 bases, with 15 bases between the two germline ends. The CDR3 reads CASSLRPSDIQHF. In DNA, the CDR3 is TGTGCCAGCAGCTTGCGTCCATCAGATATCCAGCATTTT.

As for this clone: Additional DNA sequences in this sample encode the identical CDR3. The V and J genes are TRBV18 and TRBJ1-2, with D perhaps TRBD1 (5 bases). V dropped 3 bases and J dropped 1 base, with 6 bases sitting between them. The CDR3 runs 13 residues. Per the germline V gene, CDR1 is KGHSH and CDR2 is LQKENI. Here the CDR3 reads CASSPGGNYGYTF. Written as DNA, the CDR3 is TGTGCCAGCTCACCTGGGGGTAACTATGGCTACACCTTC. Based on the CDR3 plus reference TRBV18 and TRBJ1-2, the full variable domain is NAGVMQNPRHLVRRRGQEARLRCSPMKGHSHVYWYRQLPEEGLKFMVYLQKENIIDESGMPKERFSAEFPKEGPSILRIQQVVRGDSAAYFCASSPGGNYGYTFGSGTRLTVV.

In nucleotides, the CDR3 is TGCGCCAGCACCTGGGAGGCGCCCTATGGCTACACCTTC. It codes for CASTWEAPYGYTF. The V gene is TRBV5-1, the J gene TRBJ1-2, with D uncertain. The V gene lost 6 bases and the J gene lost 4 bases, with 13 bases spanning the gap. The CDR3 length is 13 residues. In germline, CDR1 is SGHRS, CDR2 YFSETQ. Based on the CDR3 plus reference TRBV5-1 and TRBJ1-2, the full variable domain is KAGVTQTPRYLIKTRGQQVTLSCSPISGHRSVSWYQQTPGQGLQFLFEYFSETQRNKGNFPGRFSGRQFSNSRSEMNVSTLELGDSALYLCASTWEAPYGYTFGSGTRLTVV.

The chain carries TRBV9 and TRBJ2-1; a weak D match, TRBD1 (6 bases). The V gene lost 0 bases and the J gene lost 9 bases, with 16 bases spanning the gap. Germline V lookup: CDR1 SGDLS, CDR2 YYNGEE. This CDR3 is built from 15 residues. CDR3 DNA sequence: TGTGCCAGCAGCGTAGAGTCAGGGGCCATAAGTGAGCAGTTCTTC. Translated, it gives CASSVESGAISEQFF.

The V and J genes are TRBV5-1 and TRBJ1-2; D perhaps matches TRBD1 (6 bases). The CDR3 covers 16 residues. V lost 4 bases and J 8 bases, leaving 24 bases between the germline ends. Germline CDR1 is SGHRS and CDR2 is YFSETQ. The CDR3 DNA is TGCGCCAGCAGCACACTTTCCCAGGGGAACCCTATGGGCTACACCTTC. Translation gives CASSTLSQGNPMGYTF.

Only one count was recorded for this clone. The rearrangement joins TRBV5-1 to TRBJ1-1, with no clear D. The CDR3 spans 14 residues. Germline V gene sequence: CDR1 SGHRS, CDR2 YFSETQ. V shed 1 base and J shed 0 bases, with 7 bases lying between them. CDR3 bases: TGCGCCAGCAGCTTGAACGGAATGAACACTGAAGCTTTCTTT. Amino acid sequence: CASSLNGMNTEAFF. The variable domain in full, completed from reference TRBV5-1 and TRBJ1-1, reads KAGVTQTPRYLIKTRGQQVTLSCSPISGHRSVSWYQQTPGQGLQFLFEYFSETQRNKGNFPGRFSGRQFSNSRSEMNVSTLELGDSALYLCASSLNGMNTEAFFGQGTRLTVV.

On this clone: At the DNA level, this CDR3 is encoded by other sequences in the same sample as well. The chain couples TRBV30 to TRBJ1-1; 10 nucleotides align to TRBD1. The junction had 3 bases not matched to a gene; V was cut back by 5 bases and J by 3 bases. CDR3 length: 13 residues. CDR1 and CDR2 (germline): GTSNPN, SVGIG (reference sequence). CDR3 DNA sequence: TGTGCCTGGGACGGACAGGGGGACACTGAAGCTTTCTTT. It translates to CAWDGQGDTEAFF. The whole variable domain, remainder taken from reference TRBV30 and TRBJ1-1, is SQTIHQWPATLVQPVGSPLSLECTVEGTSNPNLYWYRQAAGRGLQLLFYSVGIGQISSEVPQNLSASRPQDRQFILSSKKLLLSDSGFYLCAWDGQGDTEAFFGQGTRLTVV.

The chain employs TRBV9 and TRBJ2-2, with TRBD2 matching over 10 bases. V lost 4 bases to trimming and J lost 5 bases; unmatched junction nucleotides: 8. The CDR3 runs to 16 residues. Germline V gives CDR1 SGDLS, CDR2 YYNGEE. CDR3 in amino acids: CASSPQRGGWTGELFF. CDR3 nucleotides: TGTGCCAGCAGCCCTCAGCGGGGGGGCTGGACCGGGGAGCTGTTTTTT.

CDR3 amino acids: CSAPAGSYQETQYF. The CDR3 bases are TGCAGCGCTCCAGCGGGGAGCTACCAAGAGACCCAGTACTTC. The chain has TRBV29-1 and TRBJ2-5; 7 bases map to TRBD2. The germline V gene has CDR1 SQVTM and CDR2 ANQGSEA. V gave up 7 bases and J gave up 0 bases; unmatched junction bases: 8. The CDR3 is 14 amino acids.

This clone appeared a single time. The chain uses TRBV6-5 and TRBJ2-7, with D unresolved. The germline V gene has CDR1 MNHEY and CDR2 SVGAGI. Trimming took 5 bases from V and 0 from J, leaving 8 bases between them. The CDR3 has 13 amino acids. The CDR3 loop reads CASSHADSYEQYF. CDR3 nucleotides: TGTGCCAGCAGTCATGCTGACTCCTACGAGCAGTACTTC.

The rearrangement uses TRBV7-3 and TRBJ2-2, with D maybe TRBD2 (5 bases). CDR1 and CDR2 from the germline V gene are SGHTA and FQGTGA. The CDR3 contains 14 residues. The germline V and J ends were trimmed by 6 bases and 0 bases, with 8 bases remaining between them. The chain's CDR3 is CASRGGPNTGELFF. CDR3 sequence (DNA): TGTGCCAGCAGAGGAGGCCCGAACACCGGGGAGCTGTTTTTT.

The rearrangement joins TRBV30 to TRBJ2-1; 8 positions match TRBD1. The CDR3 is 13 residues long. The trim removed 3 bases at V and 7 bases at J, leaving 5 bases unmatched. The germline CDR1 and CDR2 sequences are GTSNPN and SVGIG (reference sequence). The CDR3 reads CAWSSHRGNEQFF. DNA of the CDR3: TGTGCCTGGAGCTCACACAGGGGGAATGAGCAGTTCTTC.

This chain connects TRBV11-1 to TRBJ1-5, with D tentatively TRBD1 (5 bases). V lost 5 bases to trimming and J lost 5 bases, with 10 bases between them. The germline V gene has CDR1 SGHAT and CDR2 FQDESV (reference sequence). The CDR3 runs 13 residues. CDR3 protein: CASSAGTDQPQHF. The CDR3 coding sequence is TGTGCCAGCAGCGCGGGGACGGATCAGCCCCAGCATTTT.

The gene calls are TRBV27 and TRBJ1-2, with 8 bases fitting TRBD1. CDR1 MNHEY and CDR2 SMNVEV come from the germline V gene (reference sequence). The CDR3 covers 11 residues. The CDR3 DNA reads TGTGACCAGGGGGCTCGCGTTGGCTACACCTTC. Translated, it gives CDQGARVGYTF.

This clone came up a few times. The chain couples TRBV29-1 to TRBJ2-5; D could derive from TRBD1 or TRBD2 (5 bases each). Trimming took 6 bases from V and 5 from J, leaving 19 bases between them. The CDR3 is 14 residues long. Germline CDR1 SQVTM, CDR2 ANQGSEA. The DNA of the CDR3 is TGCAGCGTCCACGGGCCGGGGCCGAGTGAGACCCAGTACTTC. Translation gives CSVHGPGPSETQYF.

The CDR3 nucleotides read TGCAGCGTTGTGGGAATGCCGGTGGCTGAAGCTTTCTTT. Its translation: CSVVGMPVAEAFF. The chain links TRBV29-1 to TRBJ1-1, with unresolved D. CDR3 size: 13 residues. V shed 4 bases and J shed 6 bases, with 15 bases lying between them. The germline V gene encodes CDR1 SQVTM and CDR2 ANQGSEA.

The rearrangement links TRBV29-1 to TRBJ2-5; D gene uncertain. The V and J ends lost 7 bases and 3 bases respectively, with 12 bases between them. Per germline, CDR1 SQVTM and CDR2 ANQGSEA. The length of the CDR3 is 12 residues. The CDR3 region has the DNA TGCAGCGCTCCTTGGGGTAAAGAGACCCAGTACTTC. Translated, it gives CSAPWGKETQYF.

The V call is TRBV6-5, the J call TRBJ1-1; maybe TRBD1 (5 bases). Germline V CDR1 and CDR2: MNHEY, SVGAGI. The CDR3 runs to 14 residues. Trimming took off 6 bases at V and 2 bases at J, with 13 bases between the two ends. CDR3 sequence reads: CASSPGGLNTEAFF. CDR3 sequence (DNA): TGTGCCAGCAGCCCCGGGGGTCTTAACACTGAAGCTTTCTTT.

J is TRBJ1-1 and V is TRBV30; TRBD1 might be the D (5 bases). This CDR3 comprises 12 residues. Trimming stripped 0 bases from V and 11 bases from J, with 13 bases between. CDR1 and CDR2 from the germline V gene are GTSNPN and SVGIG (reference sequence). The CDR3 sequence is CAWSVLFRDAFF. The CDR3 DNA sequence: TGTGCCTGGAGTGTACTGTTCCGGGACGCTTTCTTT. Full variable domain (missing parts from reference TRBV30 and TRBJ1-1): SQTIHQWPATLVQPVGSPLSLECTVEGTSNPNLYWYRQAAGRGLQLLFYSVGIGQISSEVPQNLSASRPQDRQFILSSKKLLLSDSGFYLCAWSVLFRDAFFGQGTRLTVV.

The rearrangement links TRBV6-6 to TRBJ2-6; maybe TRBD1 (5 bases). The V gene lost 8 bases and the J gene lost 1 base, with 12 bases spanning the gap. The CDR3 is 15 amino acids. Germline CDR1 MNHNY, CDR2 SVGAGI (reference sequence). The CDR3 spells CASGEQVSGANVLTF. The DNA of the CDR3 is TGTGCCAGCGGGGAACAGGTTTCTGGGGCCAACGTCCTGACTTTC.

V gene TRBV29-1 combines with J gene TRBJ2-5, with 7 bases that match TRBD1. This CDR3 contains 12 residues. Germline V gene data show CDR1 as SQVTM and CDR2 as ANQGSEA. V shed 6 bases and J 5 bases; nucleotides not matched to a gene: 6. CDR3 in amino acids: CSVAQGMETQYF. CDR3 bases: TGCAGCGTGGCACAGGGGATGGAGACCCAGTACTTC.

This clone was seen only a few times. The chain is built from TRBV5-1 and TRBJ1-1, with no clear D. Trimming shortened V by 1 base and J by 8 bases, and 9 bases separated the two germline ends. The germline V gene encodes CDR1 SGHRS and CDR2 YFSETQ. The CDR3 loop spans 12 amino acids. Here the CDR3 reads CASSLLGVEAFF. For the CDR3, the DNA is TGCGCCAGCAGCTTGTTGGGAGTGGAAGCTTTCTTT.

The chain employs TRBV30 and TRBJ2-6, with 9 nucleotides matching TRBD1. Germline CDR1 GTSNPN, CDR2 SVGIG (reference sequence). V lost 0 bases, J lost 0 bases, and 12 bases stayed unmatched. This CDR3 comprises 20 residues. CDR3 DNA: TGTGCCTGGAGTGTAAGGGTGCGGGACAGGGTTTCCTCTGGGGCCAACGTCCTGACTTTC. Amino acid sequence: CAWSVRVRDRVSSGANVLTF.